These 15 T cell receptor beta chains were all obtained from the same sample, sequenced in a study of CD8+ T cells in alopecia areata. The treatment is: oral pan-JAK inhibitor, 5-10 mg twice daily. RNA extraction was followed by reverse transcription into cDNA, which acted as the sequencing template. This table comes from immunoSEQ multiplex PCR, and its TCRdb copy is limited to in-frame clones, with some not included. The sample consists of 200,000 to 250,000 clones, over 60% of them appearing once. The source material was CD4+ T cells sorted from blood, sampled at week 4, from a patient treated with tofacitinib. The source of these receptors is a human donor with alopecia areata.

The chain is built from TRBV7-9 and TRBJ1-6, with no clear D. The CDR3 extends over 14 amino acids. Trimming cost V 0 bases and J 11 bases, with 11 bases left between them. CDR1 is SEHNR and CDR2 is FQNEAQ in the germline V gene (reference sequence). CDR3 in DNA: TGTGCCAGCAGCTTAGCGGGTAACGGGACACCCCTCCACTTT. Residues: CASSLAGNGTPLHF.

V gene TRBV4-3 combines with J gene TRBJ1-5, with 8 bases that match TRBD1. Germline CDR1 LGHNA, CDR2 YSLEER. Unmatched junction bases numbered 10, after V lost 5 bases and J lost 7 bases. The length of the CDR3 is 15 residues. As DNA, the CDR3 is TGCGCCAGCAGCAAAAGGGTAACAGGGGGGCAGCCCCAGCATTTT. Protein sequence: CASSKRVTGGQPQHF.

The rearrangement links TRBV4-3 to TRBJ2-6; D perhaps matches TRBD2 (6 bases). This CDR3 comprises 15 residues. Per the germline V gene, CDR1 is LGHNA and CDR2 is YSLEER. Deletions cut 6 bases from V and 0 bases from J, with 9 bases between. The CDR3 DNA follows: TGCGCCAGCAGTCCGCGGGGCTCTGGGGCCAACGTCCTGACTTTC. Its protein product is CASSPRGSGANVLTF.

V is TRBV5-1 and J is TRBJ2-5; the D gene is possibly TRBD2 (6 bases). Germline V CDR1 and CDR2: SGHRS, YFSETQ. There are 17 residues in the CDR3. Trimming pared 0 bases from V and 5 bases from J, leaving 20 bases between. CDR3 in DNA: TGCGCCAGCAGCTTGGCCTCGGCGGGGCGTCATTTGGAGACCCAGTACTTC. It yields the protein CASSLASAGRHLETQYF.

The V and J genes are TRBV5-1 and TRBJ1-2; 8 bases agree with TRBD1. The CDR3 loop spans 14 amino acids. The V gene end was trimmed by 1 base and the J gene end by 4 bases; junction bases not matched to a gene: 3. Germline CDR1 reads SGHRS; CDR2 reads YFSETQ. This CDR3 reads CASSLPGTGYGYTF. In nucleotides, the CDR3 is TGCGCCAGCAGCTTGCCTGGGACAGGCTATGGCTACACCTTC.

The V and J genes are TRBV30 and TRBJ2-1, with D unclear. The CDR3 consists of 15 residues. The ends were cut back, 3 bases at V and 6 bases at J, with 18 bases in the middle. The germline gives CDR1 GTSNPN, CDR2 SVGIG (reference sequence). CDR3 residues: CAWSPSLRFSNEQFF. The CDR3 DNA follows: TGTGCCTGGAGCCCCAGTTTGAGGTTTTCCAATGAGCAGTTCTTC.

The chain couples TRBV18 to TRBJ1-1; D ambiguous. This CDR3 is built from 13 residues. Germline loops: CDR1 KGHSH, CDR2 LQKENI. The V gene lost 0 bases and the J gene lost 9 bases, with 11 bases spanning the gap. The DNA for the CDR3 is TGTGCCAGCTCACCACCGGGATTCGACAAAGCTTTCTTT. Translating it yields CASSPPGFDKAFF.

The chain combines TRBV5-1 with TRBJ1-1, with 8 bases that match TRBD1. CDR3 size: 16 residues. V shed 3 bases and J 1 base; nucleotides not matched to a gene: 8. Germline V gene sequence: CDR1 SGHRS, CDR2 YFSETQ. The CDR3 region is CASSSGQGARNTEAFF. The CDR3 DNA reads as TGCGCCAGCAGCTCGGGGCAGGGGGCGAGGAACACTGAAGCTTTCTTT.

The genes are TRBV15 and TRBJ1-1; D unclear. V lost 0 bases, J lost 2 bases, and 7 bases lay in between. Per the germline V gene, CDR1 is LNHNV and CDR2 is YYDKDF (reference sequence). This CDR3 is 14 amino acids long. The CDR3 nucleotides read TGTGCCACCAGCAGAGAGGAAGAAAACACTGAAGCTTTCTTT. Protein product: CATSREEENTEAFF. The full variable domain, completed using reference TRBV15 and TRBJ1-1, is DAMVIQNPRYQVTQFGKPVTLSCSQTLNHNVMYWYQQKSSQAPKLLFHYYDKDFNNEADTPDNFQSRRPNTSFCFLDIRSPGLGDTAMYLCATSREEENTEAFFGQGTRLTVV.

This clone has just one count. The chain recombines TRBV30 with TRBJ1-1; D might be TRBD1 (6 bases). The germline CDR1 and CDR2 sequences are GTSNPN and SVGIG (reference sequence). CDR3 length: 14 amino acids. V was pared by 3 bases and J by 2 bases, with 13 bases between. Written as DNA, the CDR3 is TGTGCCTGGAGGAGGCTGGGGGGCAACACTGAAGCTTTCTTT. Protein product: CAWRRLGGNTEAFF.

The rearrangement uses TRBV7-9 and TRBJ2-1; D is uncertain. CDR1 is SEHNR and CDR2 is FQNEAQ in the germline V gene (reference sequence). This CDR3 has 15 amino acids. Trimming left V 6 bases short and J 2 bases short, with 14 bases between. CDR3 protein: CASSFFLDTYNEQFF. In nucleotides, the CDR3 is TGTGCCAGCAGTTTTTTTCTAGACACCTACAATGAGCAGTTCTTC.

J is TRBJ1-1 and V is TRBV5-6; TRBD1 is a possible D gene (6 bases). The ends were cut back, 4 bases at V and 1 base at J, with 14 bases in the middle. The CDR3 runs 15 residues. Germline CDR1 SGHDT, CDR2 YYEEEE. The CDR3 loop reads CASSPWGLGNTEAFF. The CDR3 DNA is TGTGCCAGCAGCCCCTGGGGGCTGGGGAACACTGAAGCTTTCTTT.

The V and J genes are TRBV7-2 and TRBJ1-1; D remains unclear. There are 15 residues in the CDR3. V lost 1 base and J lost 7, with 16 bases in between. Germline CDR1 reads SGHTA; CDR2 reads FQGNSA. CDR3 region: CASSLGNVGWIEAFF. For the CDR3, the DNA is TGTGCCAGCAGCTTAGGCAATGTAGGTTGGATTGAAGCTTTCTTT.

The rearrangement links TRBV10-3 to TRBJ2-7; D uncertain. Trimming pared 2 bases from V and 4 bases from J, leaving 3 bases between. The CDR3 is 11 amino acids. CDR1 is ENHRY and CDR2 is SYGVKD in the germline V gene. This CDR3 is CAISEGYEQYF. DNA for the CDR3: TGTGCCATCAGTGAGGGTTACGAGCAGTACTTC.

Only a few counts were recorded for this clone. This chain joins TRBV7-6 and TRBJ1-3; D is perhaps TRBD1 (5 bases). The germline V gene encodes CDR1 SGHVS and CDR2 FNYEAQ. The length of the CDR3 is 14 residues. Between the trimmed V and J ends, which lost 4 bases and 7 bases, there was a span of 14 bases. The CDR3 sequence: CASSSAGARNTIYF. DNA of the CDR3: TGTGCCAGCAGCTCCGCTGGGGCTAGGAACACCATATATTTT. The complete variable domain, with remaining parts taken from reference TRBV7-6 and TRBJ1-3, reads GAGVSQSPRYKVTKRGQDVALRCDPISGHVSLYWYRQALGQGPEFLTYFNYEAQQDKSGLPNDRFSAERPEGSISTLTIQRTEQRDSAMYRCASSSAGARNTIYFGEGSWLTVV.